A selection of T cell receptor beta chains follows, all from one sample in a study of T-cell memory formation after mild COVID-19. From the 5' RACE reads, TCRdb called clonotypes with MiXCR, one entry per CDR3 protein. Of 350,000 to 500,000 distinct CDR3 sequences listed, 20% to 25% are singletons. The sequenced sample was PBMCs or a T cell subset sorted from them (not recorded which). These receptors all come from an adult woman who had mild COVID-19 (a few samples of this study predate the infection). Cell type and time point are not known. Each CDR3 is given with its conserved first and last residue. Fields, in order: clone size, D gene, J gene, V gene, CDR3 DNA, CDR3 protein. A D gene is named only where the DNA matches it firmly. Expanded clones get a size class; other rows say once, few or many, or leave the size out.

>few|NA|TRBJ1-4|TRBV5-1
TGCGCCAGCAGCACCACAGGGAGTAATGAAAAACTGTTTTTT
CASSTTGSNEKLFF
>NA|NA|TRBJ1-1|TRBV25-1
TGTGCCAGCGCGGGGGGACATTTTGGCACTGAAGCTTTCTTT
CASAGGHFGTEAFF
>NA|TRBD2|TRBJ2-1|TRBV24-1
TGTGCCACCAGTGACTCACGGGGGGGCACCTACAATGAGCAGTTCTTC
CATSDSRGGTYNEQFF
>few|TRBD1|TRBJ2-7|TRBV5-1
TGCGCCAGCAGCCCCAGGACAGGAACGACCTACGAGCAGTACTTC
CASSPRTGTTYEQYF
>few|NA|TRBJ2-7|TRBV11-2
TGTGCCAGCAGCTTAGATCGAAGCGTCGAGCAGTACTTC
CASSLDRSVEQYF
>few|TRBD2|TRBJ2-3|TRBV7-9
TGTGCCAGCAGCTGGGGACTAGCGGGTATCTTCACAGATACGCAGTATTTT
CASSWGLAGIFTDTQYF
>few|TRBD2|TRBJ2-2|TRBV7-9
TGTGCCAGCAGCTTCAGGTCTAGCGGGGACACCGGGGAGCTGTTTTTT
CASSFRSSGDTGELFF
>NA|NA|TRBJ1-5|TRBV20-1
TGCAGTGCGGCAACGGGGGGGGATCAGCCCCAGCATTTT
CSAATGGDQPQHF
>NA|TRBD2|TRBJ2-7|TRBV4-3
TGCGCCAGCAGCCAAGACCCGCCCTGGACTAGCGGGAGGGCCTCCAGCTGGGAGCAGTACTTC
CASSQDPPWTSGRASSWEQYF
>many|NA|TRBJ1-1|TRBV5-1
TGCGCCAGCCGAGTCGATCAGAACACTGAAGCTTTCTTT
CASRVDQNTEAFF
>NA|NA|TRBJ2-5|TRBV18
TGTGCCAGCTCACCGAACAGTGAAGAGACCCAGTACTTC
CASSPNSEETQYF
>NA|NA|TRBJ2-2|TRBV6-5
TGTGCCAGCACGTCAGGGACATCTAGGGAGCTGTTTTTT
CASTSGTSRELFF
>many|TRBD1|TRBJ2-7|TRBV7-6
TGTGCCAGCAGCTTAGAGGGACAGCCAGCCTACGAGCAGTACTTC
CASSLEGQPAYEQYF
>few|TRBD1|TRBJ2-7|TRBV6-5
TGTGCCAGCGCGCGTCAGGGGGCGTCCTACGAGCAGTACTTC
CASARQGASYEQYF
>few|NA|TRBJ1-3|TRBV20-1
TGCAGTGCTAGAGACGGGGGTTACTCTGGAAACACCATATATTTT
CSARDGGYSGNTIYF
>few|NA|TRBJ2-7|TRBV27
TGTGCCGCCGGGACAAGACTCTACGAGCAGTACTTC
CAAGTRLYEQYF
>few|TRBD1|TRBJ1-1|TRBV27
TGTGCCAGCAGTATAGACAGGGTTTCCACTGAAGCTTTCTTT
CASSIDRVSTEAFF
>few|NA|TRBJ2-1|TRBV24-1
TGTGCCACCAGTGATTTGGGTAACAATGAGCAGTTCTTC
CATSDLGNNEQFF
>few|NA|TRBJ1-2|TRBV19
TGTGCCAGTAGTATAGTTTCCTGGAGGGGTAGCTACACCTTC
CASSIVSWRGSYTF
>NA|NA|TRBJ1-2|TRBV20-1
TGCAGTGCTAGCCCCCCTAACTATGGCTACACCTTC
CSASPPNYGYTF
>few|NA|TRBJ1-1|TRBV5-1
TGCGCCAGCAGCTTGGGGGGGCGGGCGAACACTGAAGCTTTCTTT
CASSLGGRANTEAFF
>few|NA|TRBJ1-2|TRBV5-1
TGCGCCAGCAGCTTGGGTCACCGGGACATCCTCTATGGCTACACCTTC
CASSLGHRDILYGYTF
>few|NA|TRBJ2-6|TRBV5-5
TGTGCCAGCAGCTCACACCTGGGTGGGGCCAACGTCCTGACTTTC
CASSSHLGGANVLTF
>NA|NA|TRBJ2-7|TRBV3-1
TGTGCCACCAGCCAAGCGGGTAGCTCCTACGAGCAGTACTTC
CATSQAGSSYEQYF
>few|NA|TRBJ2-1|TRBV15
TGTGCCACCAGCAGAGAGAATCCGTCTGTCCAGTTCTTC
CATSRENPSVQFF
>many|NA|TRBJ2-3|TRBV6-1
TGTGCCAGCAGTGAAATGGGGTACACAGATACGCAGTATTTT
CASSEMGYTDTQYF
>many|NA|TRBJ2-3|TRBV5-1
TGCGCCAGCAGCTATTTAGATACGCAGTATTTT
CASSYLDTQYF
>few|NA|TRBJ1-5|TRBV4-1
TGCGCCAGCAGCCAGACGCCCCTTGGTCAGCCCCAGCATTTT
CASSQTPLGQPQHF
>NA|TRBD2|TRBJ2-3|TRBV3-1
TGTGCCAGCAGCCCATCGACTAGCGGAAGCACAGATACGCAGTATTTT
CASSPSTSGSTDTQYF
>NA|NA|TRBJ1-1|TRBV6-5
TGTGCCAGCAGCGATCTCGGGGTCCTGGGAGCTTTCTTT
CASSDLGVLGAFF
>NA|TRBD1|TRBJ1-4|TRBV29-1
TGCAGCGTTGCCGGGACAGGGGCTTTGAGTCTAGGTGAAAAACTGTTTTTT
CSVAGTGALSLGEKLFF
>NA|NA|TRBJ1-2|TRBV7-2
TGTGCCAGCAGCCCGTATATAGAAACTAACTATGGCTACACCTTC
CASSPYIETNYGYTF
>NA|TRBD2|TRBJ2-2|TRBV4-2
TGTGCCAGCAGCCAAGATACCTCTAGCGGGAGATTGGGCGGGGAGCTGTTTTTT
CASSQDTSSGRLGGELFF
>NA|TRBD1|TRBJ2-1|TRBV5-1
TGCGCCAGCAGCTTGGCCTTTGGGACAGGGGGCAATGAGCAGTTCTTC
CASSLAFGTGGNEQFF
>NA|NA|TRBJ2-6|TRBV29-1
TGCAGCGTTGCACCGAGCTCTGGGGCCAACGTCCTGACTTTC
CSVAPSSGANVLTF
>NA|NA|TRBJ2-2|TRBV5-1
TGCGCCAGCAGTGCGGTTCCTAACACCGGGGAGCTGTTTTTT
CASSAVPNTGELFF
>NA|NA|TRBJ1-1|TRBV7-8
TGTGCCAGCAGCTTCGGGCAGGGGTCGGGAAATGAAGCTTTCTTT
CASSFGQGSGNEAFF